A single sample is the source of the 29 T cell receptor beta chains below, sequenced in a study of response to subunit inactivated influenza vaccine. TCRdb used MiXCR to reprocess the RT-PCR reads, holding one entry per CDR3 protein. The sample shows about 700,000 distinct CDR3 sequences, 11% to 15% of them seen only once. The material sequenced was PBMCs from blood, taken less than 15 days before vaccination. The receptor source for this set is a man in his forties or fifties who received an inactivated influenza vaccine.

V gene TRBV19 combines with J gene TRBJ2-5, with 12 bases that match TRBD2. This CDR3 has 15 residues. The germline V gene encodes CDR1 LNHDA and CDR2 SQIVND (reference sequence). Trimming removed 4 bases from V and 1 base from J; junction bases left unmatched: 1. CDR3 coding DNA: TGTGCCAGTAGTACACTAGCGGGAGGCCAAGAGACCCAGTACTTC. Translating it yields CASSTLAGGQETQYF.

The chain uses TRBV6-2 or TRBV6-3 and TRBJ2-1; no clear D. Germline CDR1 MNHEY, CDR2 SVGEGT. V lost 7 bases to trimming and J lost 13 bases, with 14 bases between them. The CDR3 contains 11 residues. CDR3 loop: CASKGGRHQFF. The CDR3 bases are TGTGCCAGCAAGGGCGGCCGACATCAGTTCTTC.

The rearrangement links TRBV20-1 to TRBJ1-1; D is unclear. This CDR3 contains 10 residues. Germline assignment: CDR1 DFQATT and CDR2 SNEGSKA (reference sequence). V shed 0 bases and J shed 8 bases, with 4 bases lying between them. The CDR3 DNA reads as TGCAGTGCTAGAGATGAGGAAGCTTTCTTT. Its protein is CSARDEEAFF.

The CDR3 sequence: CASSRTRAQGGATNEKLFF. The CDR3 nucleotides are TGTGCCAGCAGCCGAACCCGGGCTCAGGGGGGGGCAACTAATGAAAAACTGTTTTTT. The rearrangement joins TRBV11-1 to TRBJ1-4, with 7 bases matching TRBD1. Germline V gene data show CDR1 as SGHAT and CDR2 as FQDESV (reference sequence). This CDR3 is 19 amino acids long. The V and J ends lost 5 bases and 0 bases, in that order; junction bases with no gene match: 15.

The V and J genes are TRBV4-1 and TRBJ2-5; 8 bases map to TRBD2. The CDR3 covers 14 residues. Losses at the gene ends were 6 bases for V and 5 bases for J; bases not matched to a gene: 8. Per the germline V gene, CDR1 is MGHRA and CDR2 is YSYEKL. The CDR3, as DNA: TGCGCCAGCAGTCGAAGCGGGGGTTTTGAGACCCAGTACTTC. It is translated as CASSRSGGFETQYF.

There are a few counts of this clonotype. The V gene is TRBV6-5, the J gene TRBJ1-4; D call uncertain. Between the trimmed V and J ends, which lost 2 bases and 8 bases, there was a span of 15 bases. The CDR3 sequence is 15 residues long. In germline, CDR1 is MNHEY, CDR2 SVGAGI. The CDR3 region is CASSYAAGGREKLFF. The CDR3 coding sequence is TGTGCCAGCAGTTACGCCGCCGGAGGCCGCGAAAAACTGTTTTTT.

The V gene is TRBV7-9, the J gene TRBJ2-1; 10 bases agree with TRBD2. Germline-derived CDR1 and CDR2 are SEHNR and FQNEAQ (reference sequence). The CDR3 spans 15 residues. Trimming at V came to 1 base and at J to 8 bases, leaving 5 bases not matched to a gene. CDR3: CASSLGGTSVDEQFF. Here the CDR3 DNA reads TGTGCCAGCAGCTTAGGTGGGACTAGCGTCGATGAGCAGTTCTTC.

The chain links TRBV7-9 to TRBJ2-1, with 7 bases matching TRBD2. Germline V gives CDR1 SEHNR, CDR2 FQNEAQ (reference sequence). With 5 bases clipped from V and 0 bases from J, the junction kept 4 bases outside the gene matches. The CDR3 consists of 15 residues. The CDR3 nucleotides read TGTGCCAGCAGCCGGGAGGCACTCTCCTACAATGAGCAGTTCTTC. Protein product: CASSREALSYNEQFF.

This clonotype was detected a few times. J is TRBJ2-7 and V is TRBV12-3 or TRBV12-4, with TRBD1 identical over 8 bases. The trim removed 6 bases at V and 5 bases at J, leaving 9 bases unmatched. CDR3 length: 14 residues. CDR3 coding DNA: TGTGCCAGCAGCAGGGACAGGTCAACGGACGAGCAGTACTTC. It yields the protein CASSRDRSTDEQYF.

This clonotype was seen many times. The chain carries TRBV3-1 and TRBJ2-2; no definite D call. The germline V and J ends were trimmed by 1 base and 5 bases, with 8 bases remaining between them. Germline CDR1 is LGHDT and CDR2 is YNNKEL (reference sequence). This CDR3 is built from 14 residues. CDR3 residues: CASSQGSRTGELFF. The CDR3 DNA reads TGTGCCAGCAGCCAAGGATCGCGGACCGGGGAGCTGTTTTTT.

A few counts support this clonotype. V is TRBV5-1 and J is TRBJ1-1; no firm D call. Germline values: CDR1 SGHRS, CDR2 YFSETQ. V was pared by 0 bases and J by 2 bases, with 8 bases between. The CDR3 runs 14 residues. The CDR3 sequence: CASSLGKRNTEAFF. The DNA of the CDR3 is TGCGCCAGCAGCTTGGGCAAGAGAAACACTGAAGCTTTCTTT.

A few counts support this clonotype. The gene calls are TRBV27 and TRBJ1-1, with D possibly TRBD1 on 5 matching bases. V lost 6 bases and J lost 3, with 14 bases in between. The CDR3 is made up of 14 amino acids. Germline CDR1 reads MNHEY; CDR2 reads SMNVEV (reference sequence). The CDR3 bases are TGTGCCAGCAGCCTACTCGCAGGGTACACTGAAGCTTTCTTT. It yields the protein CASSLLAGYTEAFF.

The chain joins TRBV6-6 to TRBJ2-1; D unclear. The CDR3 runs to 12 residues. V was shortened by 4 bases and J by 9 bases, with 10 bases between the two germline ends. Germline CDR1 is MNHNY and CDR2 is SVGAGI (reference sequence). The CDR3 nucleotides read TGTGCCAGCAGTTTTTTAAGTCGTGAGCAGTTCTTC. Encoded protein: CASSFLSREQFF.

This clonotype was recorded a few times. V usage is TRBV19 and J usage is TRBJ2-6, with a possible D match to TRBD1 (6 bases). CDR1 LNHDA and CDR2 SQIVND come from the germline V gene (reference sequence). The CDR3 totals 16 residues. Trimming stripped 4 bases from V and 4 bases from J, with 14 bases between. CDR3 sequence: CASSTTPRGGANVLTF. CDR3 nucleotides: TGTGCCAGTAGTACGACCCCCAGGGGCGGGGCCAACGTCCTGACTTTC. The variable domain in full, with the rest retrieved from reference TRBV19 and TRBJ2-6, is DGGITQSPKYLFRKEGQNVTLSCEQNLNHDAMYWYRQDPGQGLRLIYYSQIVNDFQKGDIAEGYSVSREKKESFPLTVTSAQKNPTAFYLCASSTTPRGGANVLTFGAGSRLTVL.

This clonotype was detected only a few times. This chain links TRBV28 with TRBJ2-5; 7 bases line up with TRBD2. The CDR3 totals 14 residues. The germline CDR1 and CDR2 sequences are MDHEN and SYDVKM. J lost 4 bases, V lost 6 bases, and 8 bases had no gene match. In DNA, the CDR3 is TGTGCCAGCAGGCGGGGGAGGGGAACAGAGACCCAGTACTTC. Its protein product is CASRRGRGTETQYF.

Many counts were recorded for this clonotype. J is TRBJ2-7 and V is TRBV4-3; 7 bases are a match to TRBD1. Unmatched junction bases numbered 11, after V lost 0 bases and J lost 6 bases. The CDR3 covers 16 residues. Germline CDR1 and CDR2: LGHNA and YSLEER. CDR3: CASSQEPPGQFFEQYF. CDR3 in DNA: TGCGCCAGCAGCCAAGAGCCCCCGGGACAGTTTTTCGAGCAGTACTTC.

This clonotype was found once. The chain links TRBV15 to TRBJ2-7, with a weak D call TRBD2 (6 bases). This CDR3 is built from 15 residues. Germline CDR1 and CDR2: LNHNV and YYDKDF (reference sequence). Trimming removed 4 bases at V and 2 bases at J, with 15 bases between. CDR3 nucleotide sequence: TGTGCCACCAGCAACCCCGCGGGGTTTCCCTACGAGCAGTACTTC. Protein product: CATSNPAGFPYEQYF.

With respect to this clonotype: Just one base apart from a much larger clone, this may be a read error. The chain is built from TRBV27 and TRBJ1-5, with 7 bases that match TRBD1. This CDR3 spans 14 amino acids. CDR1 and CDR2 from the germline V gene are MNHEY and SMNVEV (reference sequence). The CDR3 nucleotides are TGTGCCAGCAGTTCCCACAGGGGCAATCAGCCCCAGCCTTTT. Residues: CASSSHRGNQPQPF.

This clonotype has a handful of counts. The V and J genes are TRBV20-1 and TRBJ2-5; D gene uncertain. Deletions cut 3 bases from V and 5 bases from J, with 10 bases between. The germline V gene has CDR1 DFQATT and CDR2 SNEGSKA (reference sequence). This CDR3 has 12 residues. Here the CDR3 reads CSASGLRETQYF. CDR3 bases: TGCAGTGCTAGTGGCCTGCGGGAGACCCAGTACTTC.

J is TRBJ2-1 and V is TRBV5-1; the match to TRBD2 covers 7 bases. Germline trimming cut 2 bases from V and 0 bases from J; bases unmatched to any gene: 11. Looked up from germline, CDR1 is SGHRS and CDR2 is YFSETQ. The CDR3 covers 18 residues. In nucleotides, the CDR3 is TGCGCCAGCAGCTTTAGGCGGGGGATCCCAAGCTCCTACAATGAGCAGTTCTTC. The encoded protein is CASSFRRGIPSSYNEQFF.

This clonotype was seen a handful of times. The chain combines TRBV4-2 with TRBJ1-2; D is ambiguous. CDR1 and CDR2 (germline): LGHNA, YNFKEQ. V gave up 0 bases and J gave up 4 bases, with 12 bases separating them. CDR3 length: 15 amino acids. The CDR3 DNA sequence: TGTGCCAGCAGCCAAGAAACAGCGAACTTCTATGGCTACACCTTC. Protein sequence: CASSQETANFYGYTF.

The genes are TRBV6-6 and TRBJ1-2; D gene ambiguous. The CDR3 covers 13 residues. In germline, CDR1 is MNHNY, CDR2 SVGAGI (reference sequence). Trimming shortened V by 2 bases and J by 6 bases, and 10 bases separated the two germline ends. CDR3 nucleotide sequence: TGTGCCAGCAGTTACAAGGGATTGGATGGCTACACCTTC. As protein: CASSYKGLDGYTF.

The rearrangement uses TRBV29-1 and TRBJ2-1; the match to TRBD2 covers 12 bases. The CDR3 totals 16 residues. From germline, CDR1 is SQVTM and CDR2 ANQGSEA. Trimming removed 2 bases from V and 4 bases from J; junction bases left unmatched: 6. CDR3 protein: CSVELTSGGFYNEQFF. The CDR3 DNA sequence: TGCAGCGTTGAACTGACTAGCGGGGGTTTTTACAATGAGCAGTTCTTC.

The chain employs TRBV5-1 and TRBJ1-1; no definite D call. The ends were cut back, 4 bases at V and 12 bases at J, with 19 bases in the middle. Germline V lookup: CDR1 SGHRS, CDR2 YFSETQ. This CDR3 has 13 amino acids. The CDR3 DNA sequence: TGCGCCAGCAGCCCTTTGGGAGATCAGAAGACTTTCTTT. Translating it yields CASSPLGDQKTFF.

In its sample, this clonotype was seen a few times. The gene calls are TRBV15 and TRBJ1-5; no definite D call. This CDR3 contains 15 residues. The germline gives CDR1 LNHNV, CDR2 YYDKDF (reference sequence). The V and J ends lost 0 bases and 6 bases respectively, with 12 bases between them. The CDR3 reads CATSRDRAAGQPQHF. The DNA for the CDR3 is TGTGCCACCAGCAGAGATCGGGCAGCGGGTCAGCCCCAGCATTTT.

This clonotype was observed a few times. V usage is TRBV6-1 and J usage is TRBJ2-3, with 7 bases fitting TRBD2. This CDR3 has 14 residues. CDR1 and CDR2 from the germline V gene are MNHNS and SASEGT. V gave up 5 bases and J gave up 2 bases; unmatched junction bases: 4. The CDR3 loop is CASSLAAFTDTQYF. CDR3 DNA sequence: TGTGCCAGCAGTCTAGCGGCATTCACAGATACGCAGTATTTT.

This clonotype showed up just a few times. The chain joins TRBV27 to TRBJ2-3; TRBD2 agrees at 11 bases. The CDR3 has 15 residues. Germline V lookup: CDR1 MNHEY, CDR2 SMNVEV (reference sequence). After removal of 8 bases from V and 0 bases from J, the junction contained 4 bases not matched to a gene. CDR3 nucleotides: TGTGCCAGCGGATTAGCGGGAGGGAGCACAGATACGCAGTATTTT. Protein: CASGLAGGSTDTQYF.

This clonotype was detected only a few times. The chain is built from TRBV7-9 and TRBJ1-4, with 7 bases identical to TRBD1. The germline gives CDR1 SEHNR, CDR2 FQNEAQ (reference sequence). There are 14 residues in the CDR3. Trimming took 4 bases from V and 1 from J; bases not matched to a gene: 0. The CDR3 sequence is CASSWTGTNEKLFF. DNA of the CDR3: TGTGCCAGCAGCTGGACAGGAACTAATGAAAAACTGTTTTTT.

J is TRBJ2-7 and V is TRBV29-1; 13 bases are shared with TRBD2. CDR1 and CDR2 from the germline V gene are SQVTM and ANQGSEA. J was trimmed by 2 bases and V by 6 bases; bases with no gene match: 1. This CDR3 comprises 13 residues. CDR3 amino acids: CSVTSGRTYEQYF. CDR3 DNA sequence: TGCAGCGTGACTAGCGGGAGGACCTACGAGCAGTACTTC.